This T cell receptor beta chain was recorded in a study of cytomegalovirus exposure and HLA in healthy donors. The study, taken as a whole, reports: V segments that were indistinguishable, TRBV6-2 and TRBV6-3 among them, were omitted from analysis. A missense DCLRE1C variant was associated with V- and J-gene trimming of TCR beta chains in a later analysis, and an independent cohort replicated the association. A cluster of highly shared sequence variants was likely a sequencing artifact.

This clone has more than one count but fewer than ten. Its antigen is unidentified. CDR3 length: 15 residues. The V gene end was trimmed by 6 bases and the J gene end by 3 bases; junction bases not matched to a gene: 9. CDR1 is LNHDA and CDR2 is SQIVND in the germline V gene (reference sequence). The PCR contained 60 Vbeta and 13 Jbeta primers. Repertoires were generated with immunoSEQ multiplex PCR, while TCRdb's copy carries only in-frame clones and drops some. The data show around 150,000 clones, 60% to 75% seen once. This sequence originates from a woman in her forties or fifties in good health and CMV-seropositive. The chain uses TRBV19 and TRBJ1-1; 8 nucleotides line up with TRBD1. Sample: PBMCs. The CDR3 is CASRQNRGRYTEAFF. CDR3 sequence (DNA): TGTGCCAGTAGACAGAACAGGGGGAGGTACACTGAAGCTTTCTTT.